What follows is one TCR beta chain and its context. Its antigen is unknown. The donors were healthy bone marrow donors. Primers for the PCR totalled 60 Vbeta and 13 Jbeta. Here immunoSEQ multiplex PCR was the method, and the copy in TCRdb shows in-frame clones only, minus some. The data show 90,000 to 120,000 clones, about 80% seen once. The sample originates from a study of cytomegalovirus exposure and HLA in healthy donors. Findings of the study overall: Segments of the TCR beta V type were, in most cases, productive about 87% or about 30% of the time in an earlier analysis. Reportedly, cytomegalovirus status was diagnosed with high sensitivity and specificity. A later analysis reported that several of the most significant clusters appeared to be linked to common viral pathogens, among them Epstein-Barr virus.

The sequenced sample was PBMCs. The receptor was isolated from a man younger than 45 in good health and CMV-seropositive.

CDR3 sequence (DNA): TGTGCCAGCAGCTTTCTGGGAGTGACAGGGGGCACTGAAGCTTTCTTT. This gives the protein CASSFLGVTGGTEAFF. The V call is TRBV7-9, the J call TRBJ1-1; 9 nucleotides agree with TRBD1. The CDR3 is made up of 16 amino acids. V lost 3 bases and J lost 4; bases outside the gene matches: 9. Germline values: CDR1 SEHNR, CDR2 FQNEAQ (reference sequence).